These 22 T cell receptor beta chains came from one sample sequenced in a study of shared clonotypes between healthy human individuals (dated by TCRdb to 2018 to 2021). CD8 naive samples consisted of CD45RO-negative cells that were positively selected for CCR7, yielding a CD45RA+CCR7+ population without TemRA cells. The library relied on the immunoSEQ multiplex PCR assay. This immuneACCESS table, as held by TCRdb, lists in-frame sequences with V and J called but not all clones. Of the missing ones, under half trace to an unresolved V gene in checked studies; the others have no known cause. The sample table shows about 2 million clones, and approximately 94% are seen once. 1.2% of the sample belongs to the ten largest clones. The sequenced sample was naive CD8+ T cells sorted from blood. The cell subset or site label of this sample denotes: CD45RA+CCR7+. Receptors were obtained from a man younger than 30 in good health.

The chain employs TRBV9 and TRBJ1-5; unclear D gene. Trimming pared 1 base from V and 5 bases from J, leaving 1 base between. Looked up from germline, CDR1 is SGDLS and CDR2 is YYNGEE. The CDR3 spans 11 residues. The CDR3 DNA follows: TGTGCCAGCAGCGTATATCAGCCCCAGCATTTT. Amino acids: CASSVYQPQHF. The variable domain in full, completed from reference TRBV9 and TRBJ1-5, reads DSGVTQTPKHLITATGQRVTLRCSPRSGDLSVYWYQQSLDQGLQFLIQYYNGEERAKGNILERFSAQQFPDLHSELNLSSLELGDSALYFCASSVYQPQHFGDGTRLSIL.

This chain joins TRBV27 and TRBJ2-7; D gene unclear. Trimming pared 0 bases from V and 0 bases from J, leaving 6 bases between. The CDR3 extends over 14 amino acids. Germline CDR1 MNHEY, CDR2 SMNVEV (reference sequence). The CDR3 nucleotides are TGTGCCAGCAGTTTATCCTCAAACTCCTACGAGCAGTACTTC. Translating gives CASSLSSNSYEQYF.

J is TRBJ2-3 and V is TRBV7-6; D is tentatively TRBD1 or TRBD2 (5 bases each). Germline lookup yields CDR1 SGHVS and CDR2 FNYEAQ. V dropped 1 base and J dropped 8 bases, with 10 bases sitting between them. The length of the CDR3 is 13 residues. The DNA for the CDR3 is TGTGCCAGCAGCTTAGGGGCCGGGACTACGCAGTATTTT. Residues: CASSLGAGTTQYF.

V is TRBV9 and J is TRBJ2-5, with 11 bases aligning to TRBD2. Germline V gene data show CDR1 as SGDLS and CDR2 as YYNGEE. The V and J ends lost 3 bases and 2 bases, in that order; junction bases with no gene match: 6. This CDR3 is 16 amino acids long. CDR3 coding DNA: TGTGCCAGCAGCGCGGAACTAGCGGGAGTACAAGAGACCCAGTACTTC. This gives the protein CASSAELAGVQETQYF. Full variable domain (outside the CDR3, taken from reference TRBV9 and TRBJ2-5): DSGVTQTPKHLITATGQRVTLRCSPRSGDLSVYWYQQSLDQGLQFLIQYYNGEERAKGNILERFSAQQFPDLHSELNLSSLELGDSALYFCASSAELAGVQETQYFGPGTRLLVL.

Comment on this clone: Other DNA sequences in the same sample also yield this CDR3. The J gene is TRBJ1-5, the V gene TRBV7-6, with unresolved D. V was shortened by 4 bases and J by 0 bases, with 10 bases between the two germline ends. Germline lookup yields CDR1 SGHVS and CDR2 FNYEAQ. The CDR3 is made up of 15 amino acids. In nucleotides, the CDR3 is TGTGCCAGCAGCTCAGGCCCGTATAGCAATCAGCCCCAGCATTTT. Amino acids: CASSSGPYSNQPQHF. Full variable domain (outside the CDR3, taken from reference TRBV7-6 and TRBJ1-5): GAGVSQSPRYKVTKRGQDVALRCDPISGHVSLYWYRQALGQGPEFLTYFNYEAQQDKSGLPNDRFSAERPEGSISTLTIQRTEQRDSAMYRCASSSGPYSNQPQHFGDGTRLSIL.

The rearrangement uses TRBV4-1 and TRBJ1-4; the D is unclear. The length of the CDR3 is 16 residues. V lost 1 base and J lost 10, with 19 bases in between. Germline values: CDR1 MGHRA, CDR2 YSYEKL. Here the CDR3 DNA reads TGCGCCAGCAGCCAAGTATGGAGTAATATGATCGGAAAACTGTTTTTT. Translation: CASSQVWSNMIGKLFF.

The V and J genes are TRBV10-2 and TRBJ2-2; 9 nucleotides agree with TRBD1. Germline CDR1 and CDR2: WSHSY and SAAADI. V dropped 9 bases and J dropped 4; count of bases not matched to a gene: 3. This CDR3 has 13 residues. The CDR3 region is CASEGQGTGELFF. The DNA of the CDR3 is TGCGCCAGTGAGGGACAGGGCACCGGGGAGCTGTTTTTT.

This chain joins TRBV6-5 and TRBJ2-7; 9 bases align to TRBD1. The CDR3 contains 15 residues. Trimming removed 4 bases from V and 5 bases from J; junction bases left unmatched: 9. The germline V gene has CDR1 MNHEY and CDR2 SVGAGI. DNA for the CDR3: TGTGCCAGCAGTTCCACCGGGACAGGGTTTGACGAGCAGTACTTC. Amino acid sequence: CASSSTGTGFDEQYF.

The chain has TRBV9 and TRBJ2-2; 12 bases line up with TRBD2. Trimming cost V 3 bases and J 1 base; bases outside gene matches: 4. This CDR3 is built from 17 residues. CDR1 and CDR2 (germline): SGDLS, YYNGEE. The CDR3, as DNA: TGTGCCAGCAGCGATAGACTAGCGGGGGAGAACACCGGGGAGCTGTTTTTT. It specifies CASSDRLAGENTGELFF.

This rearrangement joins TRBV10-3 to TRBJ2-7, with 7 bases that match TRBD1. CDR3 length equals 15 residues. J was trimmed by 5 bases and V by 2 bases; bases with no gene match: 9. CDR1 is ENHRY, CDR2 SYGVKD, per germline. CDR3 nucleotides: TGTGCCATCAGTGAGCTCGATAACAGGGGCGACGAGCAGTACTTC. As protein: CAISELDNRGDEQYF.

The chain links TRBV7-9 to TRBJ1-2, with 10 nucleotides matching TRBD1. Germline V CDR1 and CDR2: SEHNR, FQNEAQ (reference sequence). This CDR3 is 12 amino acids long. V dropped 3 bases and J dropped 12; count of bases not matched to a gene: 4. Written as DNA, the CDR3 is TGTGCCAGCAGCTTTGGGACAGGGGTGGACACCTTC. It translates to CASSFGTGVDTF.

This chain uses TRBV6-5 with TRBJ2-5, with 7 bases identical to TRBD2. Per germline, CDR1 MNHEY and CDR2 SVGAGI. CDR3 length: 12 amino acids. Trimming cost V 6 bases and J 9 bases; bases outside gene matches: 7. The CDR3 coding sequence is TGTGCCAGCAGGGATACTAGCGTGGCCCAGTACTTC. This gives the protein CASRDTSVAQYF.

The rearrangement uses TRBV6-1 and TRBJ2-3; possible D gene TRBD2, 6 bases. Germline V gene lookup returns CDR1 MNHNS and CDR2 SASEGT. The germline V and J ends were trimmed by 1 base and 6 bases, with 14 bases remaining between them. CDR3 length equals 15 residues. The CDR3 nucleotides read TGTGCCAGCAGTGAAGAATGGTTTGGAGGGGATACGCAGTATTTT. This gives the protein CASSEEWFGGDTQYF.

The rearrangement uses TRBV10-3 and TRBJ1-5; TRBD1 agrees at 7 bases. The ends lost 3 bases at V and 0 bases at J; junction bases unmatched: 5. CDR1 and CDR2 from the germline V gene are ENHRY and SYGVKD. The CDR3 contains 16 residues. CDR3 sequence: CAISDGTDISNQPQHF. The CDR3 DNA follows: TGTGCCATCAGTGACGGGACAGATATTAGCAATCAGCCCCAGCATTTT.

V and J are TRBV9 and TRBJ2-1; D ambiguous. Germline-derived CDR1 and CDR2 are SGDLS and YYNGEE. Trimming removed 0 bases from V and 5 bases from J, with 9 bases in between. This CDR3 has 14 residues. CDR3: CASSVASGHNEQFF. For the CDR3, the DNA is TGTGCCAGCAGCGTAGCTTCAGGTCACAATGAGCAGTTCTTC.

This rearrangement joins TRBV4-1 to TRBJ1-2, with D possibly matching TRBD1 (5 bases). This CDR3 contains 14 residues. Per the germline V gene, CDR1 is MGHRA and CDR2 is YSYEKL. The germline V and J ends were trimmed by 1 base and 2 bases, with 8 bases remaining between them. Written as DNA, the CDR3 is TGCGCCAGCAGCCAAGGCAGGGAAAACTATGGCTACACCTTC. Protein product: CASSQGRENYGYTF.

Only one count was recorded for this clone. This chain joins TRBV4-3 and TRBJ2-5; perhaps TRBD1 as D (5 bases). The germline V gene encodes CDR1 LGHNA and CDR2 YSLEER. V dropped 4 bases and J dropped 3 bases, with 9 bases sitting between them. The CDR3 has 13 residues. CDR3 amino acids: CASSLDSEETQYF. The CDR3 bases are TGCGCCAGCAGCCTTGACAGCGAAGAGACCCAGTACTTC.

Comment on this clone: One end of the junction fails to match germline, which may point to a read error. This rearrangement joins TRBV6-1 to TRBJ1-5; 7 bases agree with TRBD1. The CDR3 runs to 14 residues. Germline CDR1 reads MNHNS; CDR2 reads SASEGT. Written as DNA, the CDR3 is TGTGCCAGCAGTGAAGGAGGGGGCAAACAGCCCCAGCATTTT. It is translated as CASSEGGGKQPQHF.

Notes on this clone: The sample has other DNA sequences that encode this CDR3 too. The chain links TRBV27 to TRBJ1-1; maybe TRBD1 (5 bases). The ends were cut back, 6 bases at V and 2 bases at J, with 10 bases in the middle. Germline V gene lookup returns CDR1 MNHEY and CDR2 SMNVEV (reference sequence). The length of the CDR3 is 13 residues. CDR3 in DNA: TGTGCCAGCAGCCTCGGGACCAACACTGAAGCTTTCTTT. This gives the protein CASSLGTNTEAFF.

The gene calls are TRBV4-3 and TRBJ2-5; perhaps D is TRBD1 or TRBD2 (5 bases each). The ends were cut back, 0 bases at V and 2 bases at J, with 10 bases in the middle. Looked up from germline, CDR1 is LGHNA and CDR2 is YSLEER. The CDR3 spans 15 residues. The CDR3 sequence is CASSQDKGTQETQYF. The CDR3 DNA sequence: TGCGCCAGCAGCCAAGATAAGGGGACGCAAGAGACCCAGTACTTC.

V usage is TRBV25-1 and J usage is TRBJ2-7, with D uncertain. V was cut by 1 base and J by 7 bases, with 5 bases left in between. This CDR3 contains 11 residues. Looked up from germline, CDR1 is MGHDK and CDR2 is SYGVNS. CDR3 protein: CASSELGEQYF. The CDR3 bases are TGTGCCAGCAGTGAATTAGGGGAGCAGTACTTC.

This clone has only one observation. The chain recombines TRBV2 with TRBJ2-3, with D unclear. Germline CDR1 reads SNHLY; CDR2 reads FYNNEI. V lost 5 bases to trimming and J lost 1 base, with 16 bases between them. The CDR3 is made up of 16 amino acids. This CDR3 reads CASSLGLPWGTDTQYF. As DNA, the CDR3 is TGTGCCAGCAGTCTCGGGCTCCCCTGGGGCACAGATACGCAGTATTTT.